This TCR beta chain derives from a study of blood T cell repertoires in COVID-19. Whole-study context: The United States, Italy and Spain provided the acute and convalescent COVID-19 samples. PBMCs, B-cell-depleted T cells, or T cells were the source of the cDNA or gDNA that made up the material.

In the original processing: Estimates of nucleated cell counts were drawn from the amplification of reference gene primers. TCRdb's copy holds only in-frame clones and misses some; the assay was immunoSEQ multiplex PCR. D and trimming were read from the DNA, whereas the V and J calls and clone size are those reported in that table. The sample consists of about 160,000 clones, more than 80% of them appearing once. The sample consisted of peripheral blood. The sequence was obtained from a man aged 55-75 years with acute or convalescent COVID-19.

The CDR3 region has the DNA TGTGCCTGGAGTGTACGCCGGGAACCCGGGCAGCCCCAGCATTTT. As protein: CAWSVRREPGQPQHF. The V and J genes are TRBV30 and TRBJ1-5; no clear D gene. Germline V gives CDR1 GTSNPN, CDR2 SVGIG (reference sequence). The CDR3 sequence is 15 residues long. Trimming shortened V by 0 bases and J by 7 bases, and 16 bases separated the two germline ends. Supplemented by reference TRBV30 and TRBJ1-5, the full variable domain reads SQTIHQWPATLVQPVGSPLSLECTVEGTSNPNLYWYRQAAGRGLQLLFYSVGIGQISSEVPQNLSASRPQDRQFILSSKKLLLSDSGFYLCAWSVRREPGQPQHFGDGTRLSIL.